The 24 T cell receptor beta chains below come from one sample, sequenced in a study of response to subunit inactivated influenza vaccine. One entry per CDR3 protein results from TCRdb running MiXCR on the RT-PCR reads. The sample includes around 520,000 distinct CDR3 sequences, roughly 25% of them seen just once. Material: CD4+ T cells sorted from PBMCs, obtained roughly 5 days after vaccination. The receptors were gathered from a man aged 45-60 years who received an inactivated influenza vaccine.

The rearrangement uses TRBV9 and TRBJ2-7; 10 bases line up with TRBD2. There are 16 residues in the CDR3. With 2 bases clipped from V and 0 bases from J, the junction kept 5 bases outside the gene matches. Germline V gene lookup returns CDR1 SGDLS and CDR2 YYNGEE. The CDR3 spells CASSVGLAASSYEQYF. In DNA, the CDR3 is TGTGCCAGCAGCGTCGGACTAGCGGCCAGCTCCTACGAGCAGTACTTC.

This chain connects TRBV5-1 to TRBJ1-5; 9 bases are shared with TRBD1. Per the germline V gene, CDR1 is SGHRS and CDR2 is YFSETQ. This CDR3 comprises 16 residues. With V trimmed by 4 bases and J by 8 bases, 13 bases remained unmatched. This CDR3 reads CASSEGTGGSFKPQHF. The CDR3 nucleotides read TGCGCCAGCAGCGAGGGAACAGGGGGCAGTTTTAAGCCCCAGCATTTT. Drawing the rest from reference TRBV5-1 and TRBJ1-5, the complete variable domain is KAGVTQTPRYLIKTRGQQVTLSCSPISGHRSVSWYQQTPGQGLQFLFEYFSETQRNKGNFPGRFSGRQFSNSRSEMNVSTLELGDSALYLCASSEGTGGSFKPQHFGDGTRLSIL.

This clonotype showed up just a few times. The CDR3 DNA follows: TGTGCCAGCAGCTTGGTCGGGGATCGGGAGACCCAGTACTTC. It codes for CASSLVGDRETQYF. The chain uses TRBV5-6 and TRBJ2-5; D perhaps matches TRBD2 (5 bases). This CDR3 spans 14 amino acids. CDR1 is SGHDT, CDR2 YYEEEE, per germline. Between the trimmed V and J ends, which lost 0 bases and 5 bases, there was a span of 11 bases.

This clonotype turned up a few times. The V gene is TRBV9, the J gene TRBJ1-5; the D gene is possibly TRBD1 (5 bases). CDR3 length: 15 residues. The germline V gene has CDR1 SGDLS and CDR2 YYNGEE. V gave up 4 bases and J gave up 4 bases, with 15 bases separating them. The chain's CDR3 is CASSPQGSPNQPQHF. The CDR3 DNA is TGTGCCAGCAGCCCTCAGGGATCCCCAAATCAGCCCCAGCATTTT.

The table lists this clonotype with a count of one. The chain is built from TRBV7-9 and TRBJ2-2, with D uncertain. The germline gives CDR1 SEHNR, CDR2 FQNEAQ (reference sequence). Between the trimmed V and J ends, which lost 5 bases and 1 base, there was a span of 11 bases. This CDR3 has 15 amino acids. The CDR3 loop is CASSHSDKNTGELFF. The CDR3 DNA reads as TGTGCCAGCAGCCACAGTGATAAGAACACCGGGGAGCTGTTTTTT.

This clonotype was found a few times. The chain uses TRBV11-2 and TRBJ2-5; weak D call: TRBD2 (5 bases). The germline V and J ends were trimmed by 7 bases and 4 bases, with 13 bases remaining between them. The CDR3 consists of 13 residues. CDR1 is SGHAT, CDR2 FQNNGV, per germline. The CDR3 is CASTEGRTETQYF. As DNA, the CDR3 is TGTGCCAGCACTGAGGGTAGGACAGAGACCCAGTACTTC.

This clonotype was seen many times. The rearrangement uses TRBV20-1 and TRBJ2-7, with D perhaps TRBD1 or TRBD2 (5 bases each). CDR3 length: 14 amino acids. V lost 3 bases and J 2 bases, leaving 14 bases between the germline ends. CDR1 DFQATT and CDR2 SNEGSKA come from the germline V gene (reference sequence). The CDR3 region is CSASWQGATYEQYF. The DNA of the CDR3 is TGCAGTGCTAGTTGGCAGGGAGCGACCTACGAGCAGTACTTC.

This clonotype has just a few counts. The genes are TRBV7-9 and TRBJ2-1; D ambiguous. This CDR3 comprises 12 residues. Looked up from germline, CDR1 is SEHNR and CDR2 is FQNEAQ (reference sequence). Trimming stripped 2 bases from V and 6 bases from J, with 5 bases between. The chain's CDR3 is CASSLSRNEQFF. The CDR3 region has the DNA TGTGCCAGCAGCTTAAGCCGCAATGAGCAGTTCTTC.

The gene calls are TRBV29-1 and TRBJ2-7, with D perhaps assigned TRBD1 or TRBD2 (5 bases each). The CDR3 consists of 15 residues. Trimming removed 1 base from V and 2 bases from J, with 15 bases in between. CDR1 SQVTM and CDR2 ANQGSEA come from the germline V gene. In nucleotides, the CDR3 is TGCAGCGTTGAAGGTGCAAGGGACGGCCCCTACGAGCAGTACTTC. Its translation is CSVEGARDGPYEQYF.

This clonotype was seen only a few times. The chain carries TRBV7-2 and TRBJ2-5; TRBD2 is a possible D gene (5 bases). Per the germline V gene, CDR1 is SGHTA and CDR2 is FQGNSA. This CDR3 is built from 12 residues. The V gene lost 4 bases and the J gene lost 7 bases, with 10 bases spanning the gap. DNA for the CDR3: TGTGCCAGCAGCTATGAGGGCGGGACCCAGTACTTC. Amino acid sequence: CASSYEGGTQYF. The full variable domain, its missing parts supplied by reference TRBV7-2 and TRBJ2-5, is GAGVSQSPSNKVTEKGKDVELRCDPISGHTALYWYRQSLGQGLEFLIYFQGNSAPDKSGLPSDRFSAERTGGSVSTLTIQRTQQEDSAVYLCASSYEGGTQYFGPGTRLLVL.

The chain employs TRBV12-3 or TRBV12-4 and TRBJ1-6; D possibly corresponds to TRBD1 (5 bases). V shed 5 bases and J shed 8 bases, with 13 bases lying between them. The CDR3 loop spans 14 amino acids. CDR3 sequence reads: CASSLDIQYSPLHF. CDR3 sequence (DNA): TGTGCCAGCAGTCTGGACATCCAGTATTCACCCCTCCACTTT.

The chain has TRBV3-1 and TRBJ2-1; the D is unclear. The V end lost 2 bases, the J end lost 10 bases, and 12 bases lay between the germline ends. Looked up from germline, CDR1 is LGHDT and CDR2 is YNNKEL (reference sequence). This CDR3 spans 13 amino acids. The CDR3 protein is CASSQSPTAEQFF. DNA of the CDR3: TGTGCCAGCAGCCAATCCCCGACCGCAGAGCAGTTCTTC.

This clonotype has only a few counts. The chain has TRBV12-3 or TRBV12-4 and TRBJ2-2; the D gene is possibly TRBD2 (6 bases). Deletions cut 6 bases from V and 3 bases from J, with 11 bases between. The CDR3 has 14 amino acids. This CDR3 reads CASRGDWYTGELFF. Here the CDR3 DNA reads TGTGCCAGCAGGGGGGACTGGTACACCGGGGAGCTGTTTTTT.

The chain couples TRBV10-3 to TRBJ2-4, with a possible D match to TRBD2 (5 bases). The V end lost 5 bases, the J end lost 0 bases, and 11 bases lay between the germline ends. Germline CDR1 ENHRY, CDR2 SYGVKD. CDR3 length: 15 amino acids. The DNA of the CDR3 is TGTGCCATCAGTAAGAGCGGAGTAGCCAAAAACATTCAGTACTTC. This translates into CAISKSGVAKNIQYF.

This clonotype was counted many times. The CDR3 nucleotides read TGTGCCACCGGGAGGACAGGGTTGGCCGATACGCAGTATTTT. It codes for CATGRTGLADTQYF. The V call is TRBV24-1, the J call TRBJ2-3; 8 nucleotides align to TRBD1. The CDR3 is 14 amino acids. V lost 9 bases to trimming and J lost 6 bases; unmatched junction nucleotides: 10. The germline CDR1 and CDR2 sequences are KGHDR and SFDVKD.

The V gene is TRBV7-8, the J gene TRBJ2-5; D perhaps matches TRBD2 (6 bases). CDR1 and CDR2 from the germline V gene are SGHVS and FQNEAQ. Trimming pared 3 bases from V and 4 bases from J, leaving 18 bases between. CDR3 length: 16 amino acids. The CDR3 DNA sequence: TGTGCCAGCAGCTTGGGGCCCTCGGGGGTCGGAGAGACCCAGTACTTC. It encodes CASSLGPSGVGETQYF. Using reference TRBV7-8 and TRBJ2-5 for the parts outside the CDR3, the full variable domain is GAGVSQSPRYKVAKRGQDVALRCDPISGHVSLFWYQQALGQGPEFLTYFQNEAQLDKSGLPSDRFFAERPEGSVSTLKIQRTQQEDSAVYLCASSLGPSGVGETQYFGPGTRLLVL.

In nucleotides, the CDR3 is TGTGCCAGCAGCTTGGGTCGGGGCCTGGATACGCAGTATTTT. It translates to CASSLGRGLDTQYF. J is TRBJ2-3 and V is TRBV11-2, with D perhaps assigned TRBD1 or TRBD2 (5 bases each). The V gene lost 3 bases and the J gene lost 6 bases, with 13 bases spanning the gap. This CDR3 is 14 amino acids long. Germline values: CDR1 SGHAT, CDR2 FQNNGV.

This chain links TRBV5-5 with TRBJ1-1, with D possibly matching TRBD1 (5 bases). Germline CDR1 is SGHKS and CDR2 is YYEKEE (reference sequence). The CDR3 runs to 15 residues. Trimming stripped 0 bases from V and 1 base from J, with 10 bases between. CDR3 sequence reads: CASSLVQGGNTEAFF. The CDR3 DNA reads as TGTGCCAGCAGCTTGGTGCAGGGCGGGAACACTGAAGCTTTCTTT.

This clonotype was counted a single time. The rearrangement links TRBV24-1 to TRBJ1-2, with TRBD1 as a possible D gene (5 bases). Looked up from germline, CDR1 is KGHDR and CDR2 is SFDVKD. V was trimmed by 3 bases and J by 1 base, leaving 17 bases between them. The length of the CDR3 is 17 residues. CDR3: CATSDATGRGYNYGYTF. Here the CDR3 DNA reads TGTGCCACCAGTGATGCTACAGGTCGCGGCTATAACTATGGCTACACCTTC.

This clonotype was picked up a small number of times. The CDR3 sequence is CASSEGLARDQETQYF. The CDR3 nucleotides read TGTGCCAGCAGTGAAGGCCTAGCCCGTGACCAAGAGACCCAGTACTTC. The rearrangement uses TRBV25-1 and TRBJ2-5; tentative D call: TRBD2 (5 bases). The CDR3 length is 16 residues. V lost 2 bases to trimming and J lost 0 bases, with 13 bases between them. From germline, CDR1 is MGHDK and CDR2 SYGVNS.

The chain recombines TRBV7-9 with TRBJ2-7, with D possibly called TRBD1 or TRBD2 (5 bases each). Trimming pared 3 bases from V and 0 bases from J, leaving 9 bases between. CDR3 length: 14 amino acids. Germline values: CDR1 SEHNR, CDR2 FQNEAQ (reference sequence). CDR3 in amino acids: CASSFRDGSYEQYF. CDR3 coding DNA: TGTGCCAGCAGCTTCCGGGACGGCTCCTACGAGCAGTACTTC.

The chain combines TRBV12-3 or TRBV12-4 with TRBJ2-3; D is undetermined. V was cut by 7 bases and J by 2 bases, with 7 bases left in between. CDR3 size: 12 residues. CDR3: CASNGLTDTQYF. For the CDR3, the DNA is TGTGCCAGCAATGGCCTCACAGATACGCAGTATTTT.

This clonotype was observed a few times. CDR3 nucleotides: TGTGCCATCAGTATTCCCTTCGGGGGGTCGGGCGAGCAGTACTTC. Translated, it gives CAISIPFGGSGEQYF. The gene calls are TRBV10-3 and TRBJ2-7; 7 nucleotides match TRBD2. V shed 5 bases and J 6 bases; nucleotides not matched to a gene: 13. The V gene's germline CDR1 is ENHRY and CDR2 SYGVKD. This CDR3 region has 15 residues.

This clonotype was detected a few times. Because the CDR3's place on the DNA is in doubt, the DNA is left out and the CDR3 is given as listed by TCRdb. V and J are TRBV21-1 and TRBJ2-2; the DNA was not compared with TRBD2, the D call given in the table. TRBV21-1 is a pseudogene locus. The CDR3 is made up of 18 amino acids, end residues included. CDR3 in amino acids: CASSKEGLAGGTPGSCFF.